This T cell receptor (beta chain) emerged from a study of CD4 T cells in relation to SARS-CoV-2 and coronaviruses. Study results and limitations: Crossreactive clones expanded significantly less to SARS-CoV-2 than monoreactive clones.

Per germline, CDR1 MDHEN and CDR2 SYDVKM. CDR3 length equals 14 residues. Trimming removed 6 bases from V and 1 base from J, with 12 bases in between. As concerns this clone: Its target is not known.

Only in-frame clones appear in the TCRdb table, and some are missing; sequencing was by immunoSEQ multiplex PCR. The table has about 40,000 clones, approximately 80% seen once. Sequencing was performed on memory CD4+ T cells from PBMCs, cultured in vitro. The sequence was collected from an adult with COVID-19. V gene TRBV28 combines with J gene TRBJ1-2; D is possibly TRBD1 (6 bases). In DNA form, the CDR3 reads TGTGCCAGCAGATGGCAGGGGTTTAACTATGGCTACACCTTC. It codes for CASRWQGFNYGYTF.